This is a list of T cell receptor beta chains from one sample in a study of T cells in Graves' hyperthyroidism and ophthalmopathy. TCRdb itself ran the multiplex PCR reads through MiXCR, one entry per CDR3 protein. The sample consists of more than 450,000 distinct CDR3 sequences, around 15% of them appearing once. Sequences were obtained from blood. Receptors originate from a middle-aged woman with Graves' hyperthyroidism. CDR3s include the opening cysteine and the closing phenylalanine or tryptophan. A D gene is named only where the DNA matches it firmly. Clone size is stated in some rows and not others, as once, few, many or a class when expanded.

D,J,size,V,DNA,CDR3
NA,TRBJ2-6,few,TRBV18,TGTGCCAGCTCGCCTGCTATGATAACTGGGGCCAACGTCCTGACTTTC,CASSPAMITGANVLTF
TRBD2,TRBJ2-2,many,TRBV30,TGTGCCTGGACTAGCGGGAGAGGAACCGGGGAGCTGTTTTTT,CAWTSGRGTGELFF
TRBD2,TRBJ2-7,many,TRBV28,TGTGCCAGTAAACTAGCGGACCCCTACGAGCAGTACTTC,CASKLADPYEQYF
NA,TRBJ1-3,few,TRBV2,TGTGCCAGCAGTGAACGAGGATCTGGAAACACCATATATTTT,CASSERGSGNTIYF
NA,TRBJ1-2,NA,TRBV2,TGTGCCAGCAGTGAAGCGATCTATGGCTACACCTTC,CASSEAIYGYTF
NA,TRBJ2-5,many,TRBV11-3,TGTGCCAGCAGCTATCACGGGCAAGAGACCCAGTACTTC,CASSYHGQETQYF
NA,TRBJ1-1,many,TRBV28,TGTGCCAGCAGTTTATTACGGTCGGGGGCCACTGCTTTCTTT,CASSLLRSGATAFF
NA,TRBJ1-1,NA,TRBV27,TGTGCCAGCAGCCTTAAATGGGGTTACACTGAAGCTTTCTTT,CASSLKWGYTEAFF
TRBD2,TRBJ2-1,few,TRBV25-1,TGTGCCAGCAGTCCTAGCGGGAGTGGTTCCTACAATGAGCAGTTCTTC,CASSPSGSGSYNEQFF
TRBD2,TRBJ2-3,many,TRBV3-1,TGTGCCAGCAGAGTAGCGGGGATGACAGATACGCAGTATTTT,CASRVAGMTDTQYF
TRBD2,TRBJ2-7,many,TRBV3-1,TGTGCCAGCAGGAAAGAGAGCGGGAACTACGAGCAGTACTTC,CASRKESGNYEQYF
TRBD1,TRBJ1-1,many,TRBV28,TGTGCCAGCAGTCCCCCGGGACAGCTTTTGACTGAAGCTTTCTTT,CASSPPGQLLTEAFF
NA,TRBJ1-6,few,TRBV27,TGTGCCAGCAGTTACGACGGGGCGATCAGGTCACCCCTCCACTTT,CASSYDGAIRSPLHF
TRBD2,TRBJ2-3,many,TRBV20-1,TGCAGTGCTAGAGAGGCTAGCGGAACTAGCACAGATACGCAGTATTTT,CSAREASGTSTDTQYF
NA,TRBJ2-2,few,TRBV5-1,TGCGCCAGCAGCTTGGCAGAGGGCTCGAACACCGGGGAGCTGTTTTTT,CASSLAEGSNTGELFF
NA,TRBJ2-7,many,TRBV9,TGTGCCAGCAGCGGAGCGGCGGAGAGCTCCTACGAGCAGTACTTC,CASSGAAESSYEQYF
NA,TRBJ2-2,many,TRBV3-1,TGTGCCAGCAGCCAAGGGCCTACTAGGTTGAACACCGGGGAGCTGTTTTTT,CASSQGPTRLNTGELFF
TRBD1,TRBJ1-5,many,TRBV6-1,TGTGCCAGCAAAGGACAGGGGAGTCAGCCCCAGCATTTT,CASKGQGSQPQHF
NA,TRBJ1-3,many,TRBV6-1,TGTGCCAGCAGTGAAGCGGGAGCCTCTGGAAACACCATATATTTT,CASSEAGASGNTIYF
NA,TRBJ1-1,many,TRBV6-1,TGTGCCAGCAGTGCACGTCCAGCGCCCTGGGACACTGAAGCTTTCTTT,CASSARPAPWDTEAFF
NA,TRBJ2-7,many,TRBV18,TGTGCCAGCTCACCGAAACAGACGAGCTCCTACGAGCAGTACTTC,CASSPKQTSSYEQYF
TRBD1,TRBJ1-2,NA,TRBV6-5,TGTGCCAGCAGTTACTCCGGGACAGGGAATGGCTACACCTTC,CASSYSGTGNGYTF
NA,TRBJ2-1,few,TRBV4-1,TGCGCCAGCAGCCAAGTCGGCACCGAGCAGTTCTTC,CASSQVGTEQFF
TRBD2,TRBJ2-3,many,TRBV20-1,TGCAGTGCTAAGAGCCTACAGGGACTAGCGGGTACAGATACGCAGTATTTT,CSAKSLQGLAGTDTQYF
TRBD2,TRBJ2-2,many,TRBV3-1,TGTGCCAGCAGCCAAACCACCGGACTAGCGGGATACAACACCGGGGAGCTGTTTTTT,CASSQTTGLAGYNTGELFF
NA,TRBJ2-7,many,TRBV7-2,TGTGCCAGCAGCCTAAACCACGGGTTCGGCTACGAGCAGTACTTC,CASSLNHGFGYEQYF
TRBD1,TRBJ2-2,NA,TRBV7-3,TGTGCCAGCAGCTTAGACTTGGGGACAGGGCGGGCCGGGGAGCTGTTTTTT,CASSLDLGTGRAGELFF
NA,TRBJ2-3,many,TRBV27,TGTGCCAGCATTCGGCAGACCTACCTATATACGCAGTATTTT,CASIRQTYLYTQYF
NA,TRBJ2-1,few,TRBV7-9,TGTGCCAGCAGCTCCCAGGGTTCCTACAATGAGCAGTTCTTC,CASSSQGSYNEQFF
NA,TRBJ1-6,NA,TRBV6-5,TGTGCCAGCAGTTACTCGACGGCAGATGATAGCTCCTATAATTCACCCCTCCACTTT,CASSYSTADDSSYNSPLHF
NA,TRBJ1-2,few,TRBV29-1,TGCAGCGTTGAAGAAATGCTGGGCACCTATGCTGGCTACACCTTC,CSVEEMLGTYAGYTF
NA,TRBJ1-5,NA,TRBV12-3/TRBV12-4,TGTGCCAGCAGCCCCGCAGTTAGCAATCAGCCCCAGCATTTT,CASSPAVSNQPQHF
TRBD1,TRBJ1-1,few,TRBV5-1,TGCGCCAGCAGCTGGACAGGGGAGAACACTGAAGCTTTCTTT,CASSWTGENTEAFF